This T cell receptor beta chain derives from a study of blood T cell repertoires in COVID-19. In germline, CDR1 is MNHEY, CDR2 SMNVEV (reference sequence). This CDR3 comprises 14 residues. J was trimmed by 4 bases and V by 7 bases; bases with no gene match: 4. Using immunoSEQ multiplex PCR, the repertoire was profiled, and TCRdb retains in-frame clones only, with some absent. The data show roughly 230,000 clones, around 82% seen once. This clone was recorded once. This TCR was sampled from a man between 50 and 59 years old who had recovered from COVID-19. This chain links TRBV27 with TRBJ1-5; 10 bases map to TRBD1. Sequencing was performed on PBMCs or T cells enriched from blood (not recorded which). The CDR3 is CASKPGQGNQPQHF. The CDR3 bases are TGTGCCAGCAAGCCGGGACAGGGGAATCAGCCCCAGCATTTT.